A selection of T cell receptor beta chains follows, all from one sample in a study of blood T cell repertoires in COVID-19. Produced via immunoSEQ multiplex PCR; TCRdb's table is partial and in-frame only. The sample has roughly 250,000 clones; 65% to 85% are singletons. Material: peripheral blood. These receptors came from a man aged 40-49 years with active or convalescent COVID-19. The CDR3 runs from the conserved cysteine through the conserved F or W. D genes are given only for firm matches. Clone sizes are given selectively: once, few, many, or a class where the clone is expanded.

abundance	v_gene	d_gene	j_gene	CDR3nt	CDR3aa
NA	TRBV12-3/TRBV12-4	TRBD1	TRBJ1-2	TGTGCCAGCAGCCCCAGGACAGGGCAAGGCTACACCTTC	CASSPRTGQGYTF
NA	TRBV6-5	TRBD2	TRBJ2-7	TGTGCCAGCAAGAGGACTAGCAGGGACTCCTACGAGCAGTACTTC	CASKRTSRDSYEQYF
NA	TRBV24-1	TRBD2	TRBJ2-1	TGTGCCACCAGTGCCGCGGCTAGCGGGTATTACAATGAGCAGTTCTTC	CATSAAASGYYNEQFF
NA	TRBV19	NA	TRBJ2-7	TGTGCCAGTAGTGGGGGGACGGGACTCTCCTACGAGCAGTACTTC	CASSGGTGLSYEQYF
NA	TRBV18	NA	TRBJ2-5	TGTGCCAGCTCACCTTTACAAGAGACCCAGTACTTC	CASSPLQETQYF
NA	TRBV18	NA	TRBJ2-2	TGTGCCAGCTCACCACAGGGGTCGAATGGCGGGGAGCTGTTTTTT	CASSPQGSNGGELFF
NA	TRBV25-1	NA	TRBJ1-4	TGTGCCAGCAGTGAATTCGGGCGGGGCCCAACTAATGAAAAACTGTTTTTT	CASSEFGRGPTNEKLFF
NA	TRBV24-1	NA	TRBJ2-1	TGTGCCACCAGTGATCCGGGTGTGCACGGTGAGCAGTTCTTC	CATSDPGVHGEQFF
once	TRBV19	TRBD1	TRBJ2-7	TGTGCCAGTAGTTCGGGACAGGGAACGTACGAGCAGTACTTC	CASSSGQGTYEQYF
NA	TRBV7-2	NA	TRBJ1-2	TGTGCCAGCAGCGCCGGGCCCGCAACGGGATATGGCTACACCTTC	CASSAGPATGYGYTF
NA	TRBV16	TRBD2	TRBJ2-7	TGTGCCAGCAGCCGAATGGGGGGGAGCTCCTACGAGCAGTACTTC	CASSRMGGSSYEQYF
NA	TRBV30	NA	TRBJ1-5	TGTGCCTGGAGTGTACCCGCAGGGATCGGCAATCAGCCCCAGCATTTT	CAWSVPAGIGNQPQHF
few	TRBV3-1/TRBV3-2	TRBD1	TRBJ1-6	TGTGCCAGCAGCGAAGACAGGGTGGGGAATTCACCCCTCCACTTT	CASSEDRVGNSPLHF
NA	TRBV7-2	TRBD2	TRBJ2-2	TGTGCCAGCAGCTTAGGGGGACTAGTGGGCGGGGAGCTGTTTTTT	CASSLGGLVGGELFF
few	TRBV1	NA	TRBJ2-3	TGCACCAGCAGCCAAGATTGGCGCGGAGTCAAACCCACAGATACGCAGTATTTT	CTSSQDWRGVKPTDTQYF
NA	TRBV2	NA	TRBJ1-1	TGTGCCAGCAGTGGTCGGATGGGACACATGAACACTGAAGCTTTCTTT	CASSGRMGHMNTEAFF
NA	TRBV11-2	TRBD2	TRBJ2-3	TGTGCCAGCAGCTTAGATCGGTGGGGACTAGCAACAGATACGCAGTATTTT	CASSLDRWGLATDTQYF
NA	TRBV30	NA	TRBJ1-5	TGTGCCTGGAGATCCGCGGGGCGAGGACAGCCCCAGCATTTT	CAWRSAGRGQPQHF
NA	TRBV6-5	NA	TRBJ1-2	TGTGCCAGTCAAACCGGGTGGGGGCGCCGGGATGGCTACACCTTC	CASQTGWGRRDGYTF
NA	TRBV9	NA	TRBJ2-3	TGTGCCAGCAGCGTAGTGGGGGCGCGTGGAGATACGCAGTATTTT	CASSVVGARGDTQYF
few	TRBV2	TRBD2	TRBJ2-3	TGTGCCAGCAGTGCTAGACTAGCGGGGGACTTTACAGATACGCAGTATTTT	CASSARLAGDFTDTQYF
NA	TRBV6-5	NA	TRBJ2-5	TGTGCCGCTTTAGGAGCGGACCAAGAGACCCAGTACTTC	CAALGADQETQYF
NA	TRBV19	TRBD1	TRBJ2-1	TGTGCCAGTACCGATTCAGGGGGCTCCTACAATGAGCAGTTCTTC	CASTDSGGSYNEQFF
NA	TRBV14	TRBD1	TRBJ2-2	TGTGCCAGCAGCCATGAAAGGACAGGGCGGAACACCGGGGAGCTGTTTTTT	CASSHERTGRNTGELFF
NA	TRBV10-1	NA	TRBJ1-1	TGCGCCAGCAGGGTGACACCGAACACTGAAGCTTTCTTT	CASRVTPNTEAFF
once	TRBV4-1	TRBD2	TRBJ2-7	TGCGCCAGCAGCCAAGATTTAGGGCTAGCGGGGCAGGGAACCTACGAGCAGTACTTC	CASSQDLGLAGQGTYEQYF
NA	TRBV2	NA	TRBJ2-1	TGTGCCAGCAGTGAAAGGCTAGGTGAGACGCGGCAGTTCTTC	CASSERLGETRQFF
NA	TRBV18	NA	TRBJ2-7	TGTGCCAGCTCACCACCGTCAGGGGCCCACGAGCAGTACTTC	CASSPPSGAHEQYF
once	TRBV11-3	TRBD1	TRBJ2-2	TGTGCCAGCATACCCGGGACAGGGTACACCGGGGAGCTGTTTTTT	CASIPGTGYTGELFF
NA	TRBV7-9	TRBD1	TRBJ1-5	TGTGCCAGCAGCTCGGGGGGGACAGCTAGCAATCAGCCCCAGCATTTT	CASSSGGTASNQPQHF
NA	TRBV27	NA	TRBJ1-1	TGTGCCAGCAGTTCCGGGATGAACACTGAAGCTTTCTTT	CASSSGMNTEAFF
NA	TRBV30	TRBD1	TRBJ2-7	TGTGCCTGGAGCATATTTTCAGGGGGCGCAGGGAGCGAGCAGTACTTC	CAWSIFSGGAGSEQYF
NA	TRBV12-3/TRBV12-4	NA	TRBJ1-2	TGTGCCAGCAGCGACAGTAACTATGGCTACACCTTC	CASSDSNYGYTF
few	TRBV11-2	TRBD1	TRBJ1-5	TGTGCCAGCAGCGTGACAGGGCCCAATCAGCCCCAGCATTTT	CASSVTGPNQPQHF
once	TRBV27	NA	TRBJ2-7	TGTGCCAGCAGTTTATCGGCGGGTTCCTACGAGCAGTACTTC	CASSLSAGSYEQYF
NA	TRBV27	NA	TRBJ2-7	TGTGCCAGCAGTTGGACCTCACTACGGGGCGAGCAGTACTTC	CASSWTSLRGEQYF
NA	TRBV4-2	NA	TRBJ1-1	TGTGCCAGCAGCCAAGATTGGGACATGAACACTGAAGCTTTCTTT	CASSQDWDMNTEAFF
NA	TRBV21-1	NA	TRBJ2-7	TGTGCCAGCAGCAAGGGTAAGGACAGGAGTTCCTACGAGCAGTACTTC	CASSKGKDRSSYEQYF
NA	TRBV9	NA	TRBJ2-1	TGTGCCAGCAGCGTAGTCTCCAGCTCCTACAATGAGCAGTTCTTC	CASSVVSSSYNEQFF